This T cell receptor beta chain was found in a study of glioma-infiltrating T cells. The iRepertoire nested amplicon-rescue multiplex PCR amplified TCR alpha and beta CDR3s from RNA. One-step reverse transcription and amplification started from around 100-400 ng of tissue mRNA or PBMC total RNA. MiXCR, applied by TCRdb to the multiplex PCR reads, yields one record per CDR3 protein. The data contain over 120,000 distinct CDR3 sequences, about 39% of them seen just once; the ten biggest clones take up over 15%. Comments on this clonotype: The antigen is not known.

General observations from the study: Very few CDR3 sequences were shared between tissue and blood.

The CDR3 runs to 13 residues. Germline values: CDR1 KGHSH, CDR2 LQKENI. Trimming removed 7 bases at V and 1 base at J, with 10 bases between. The sequencing sample was made of glioma tissue, nonneoplastic brain tissue, or PBMCs (not recorded which). This sequence originates from a human donor with low-grade glioma or glioblastoma, undergoing nonglioma brain surgery, or in good health (not recorded which). The chain combines TRBV18 with TRBJ1-1; D is unclear. The CDR3 nucleotides are TGTGCCAGCTTAAAGGACGGGAACACTGAAGCTTTCTTT. Residues: CASLKDGNTEAFF.